This T cell receptor (beta chain) was captured in a study of shared clonotypes between healthy human individuals (dated by TCRdb to the early 2020s). Context from the whole study: A few men and a couple of women, aged 18 to 49 years, made up the cohort. Blood TCR repertoires of 5 or 6 healthy adults were deeply sequenced to estimate repertoire size and the extent of clonotype sharing between individuals. To increase sequencing depth and limit assay-specific biases, different laboratories used diverse techniques to prepare libraries and sequence TCR repertoires. Each donor's leukapheresis produced roughly between roughly 0.9 and 8.9 billion PBMCs. For each donor, three plates each were used for CD4 naive and CD4 memory, two plates were used for CD8 naive, and one plate was used for CD8 memory. General conclusions and limits of the study: Across four donors, about 5% of naive CD4, more than 3% of naive CD8, under 2.5% of memory CD4, and around 0.4% of memory CD8 clonotypes were shared. Larger estimated clonotype richness was generally found for naive subsets than for memory subsets. The small number of donors limited the genetic and exposure-history diversity represented. Pairwise subsampling indicated that sequencing depth was expected to affect the degree of clonotype sharing among donors. Higher generation probabilities were observed for clonotypes shared by all four sorted-subset donors than for non-shared clonotypes. Even with the large sequencing depth, rarefaction of the sorted-subset datasets indicated that sequencing was incomplete. Sampling was restricted to blood, and TCR repertoires in tissue are likely to differ from TCR repertoires in blood.

Using the deep immunoSEQ assay, multiplex PCR amplified TCR CDR3 regions from genomic DNA. Genomic DNA extracted from each cell subset was distributed evenly over all wells of several immunoSEQ 96-well plates, and each plate served as one replicate. For sorted subsets, around 200 ng genomic DNA, equal to 30,000 or so T cell genomes, was loaded into each replicate PCR. Purified libraries were quantified with a Qubit 3.0 fluorometer, sized on a Bioanalyzer 2100, and re-quantified with the KAPA Library Quantification kit. Each immunoSEQ 96-well plate was sequenced on its own single-read 150-cycle Illumina NextSeq 550 flow cell. The authors' pipeline ran thus. Because only junctional sequences without quality scores were contained in the immunoSEQ output, filtering matching that applied to full-length reads could not be performed. To assign V/J genes and CDR3, sequences were annotated against IMGT germline references using PyIR, a Python wrapper for IgBLAST v1.9. Reads were removed for weak V/J assignments (E-value above 1e-6), missing CDR3, stop codons, out-of-frame junctions, or ambiguous translated residues. V3J clonotypes were defined by identical inferred V gene, J gene, and CDR3 amino acid sequence. Percentage overlap between repertoires was computed as shared unique clonotypes divided by the size of the smaller repertoire. Three approaches were used to assess repertoire richness: RTK rarefaction, the Chao1 estimator, and Recon v2.1 estimates of unobserved clonotypes. Generation probabilities were computed with OLGA for all TCRbeta clonotypes obtained by the gDNA method from several donors. In TCRdb, the immuneACCESS table is reduced to in-frame sequences with V and J assigned. These tables do not hold every clone; where another copy was compared, an unresolved V gene accounts for under half, and the others remain unexplained. That table supplies the V and J calls and clone size; D and trimming were determined from the DNA. In all, the sample holds hundreds of thousands of clones, and around 95% of those were seen once. Approximately 0.11% of the sample is taken by the ten largest.

Relative to germline, V is missing 2 bases and J is missing 2 bases, with 3 bases of the junction outside any gene match. As encoded in the germline V gene, CDR1 is SQVTM while CDR2 is ANQGSEA. The CDR3 runs 14 residues from the cysteine to the phenylalanine. Only the CDR3 region is kept as DNA, spanning 42 bases read in frame from base 1. Concerning this clone: Its antigen is not yet known. Base qualities are not recorded, but no much larger clone differs from it by a single base.

CD8 naive samples were obtained by positive selection for CCR7 among CD45RO-negative cells, yielding a CD45RA+CCR7+ population from which TemRA cells were excluded. Donors were healthy HIV-negative adults with no recently reported acute infections or vaccinations. Only Caucasian adults living in Nashville, Tennessee, USA were represented among the donors. After blood collection by leukapheresis, PBMCs were isolated using Ficoll-Histopaque density gradient centrifugation and then cryopreserved in the vapor phase of liquid nitrogen. Analytical flow cytometry was used to check the purity and quantity of each magnetically sorted T cell population. Each sorted fraction had its genomic DNA isolated and then quantified by UV absorbance on a Nanodrop 2000c.

This receptor chain uses TRBV29-1 and TRBJ2-7, and 10 junctional nucleotides match TRBD2. The TCR comes from a woman aged 25 to 45 in good health. The sample consisted of naive CD8+ T cells sorted from blood. The meaning of the sample's cell subset or site label: CD45RA+CCR7+. The CDR3 loop reads CSVELAGDAYEQYF. The nucleotide sequence reads as follows: TGCAGCGTTGAACTAGCGGGAGACGCCTACGAGCAGTACTTC.